One sample yielded the 20 T cell receptor beta chains listed below, sequenced in a study of cytomegalovirus exposure and HLA in healthy donors. Vbeta (60) and Jbeta (13) primers were used in the PCR. Assay used: immunoSEQ multiplex PCR; TCRdb lists only in-frame clones, some missing. The sample holds around 93,000 clones, 65% to 85% seen once. Sequenced input: PBMCs. These receptors all come from a man aged 50 to 60 in good health and CMV-seronegative.

The V and J genes are TRBV7-6 and TRBJ2-1; D remains ambiguous. In germline, CDR1 is SGHVS, CDR2 FNYEAQ. CDR3 length equals 15 residues. Trimming pared 2 bases from V and 3 bases from J, leaving 11 bases between. The CDR3 spells CASSLQQTDYNEQFF. CDR3 nucleotide sequence: TGTGCCAGCAGCTTACAACAGACCGACTACAATGAGCAGTTCTTC.

The CDR3 here is CAISESAQTSEQFF. CDR3 nucleotide sequence: TGTGCCATCAGTGAATCGGCCCAGACTTCTGAGCAGTTCTTC. The genes are TRBV10-3 and TRBJ2-1; D is unclear. The CDR3 consists of 14 residues. From germline, CDR1 is ENHRY and CDR2 SYGVKD. The V and J ends lost 3 bases and 9 bases respectively, with 15 bases between them.

The J gene is TRBJ1-1, the V gene TRBV21-1; the tabulated D call, TRBD1, remains unverified against the DNA. TRBV21-1 is annotated as a pseudogene. CDR3 length equals 15 residues. Here the CDR3 reads CASSLGQGAETEAFF. In DNA form, the CDR3 reads TGTGCCAGCAGCCTGGGACAGGGGGCAGAAACTGAAGCTTTCTTT.

Comment on this clone: This CDR3 is also generated by other DNA sequences in the sample. The chain joins TRBV9 to TRBJ2-5, with 9 bases fitting TRBD1. The CDR3 is 15 residues long. The germline CDR1 and CDR2 sequences are SGDLS and YYNGEE. The ends lost 0 bases at V and 4 bases at J; junction bases unmatched: 4. CDR3 nucleotides: TGTGCCAGCAGCGTAGCCTCGGGACAGGGAGAGACCCAGTACTTC. Amino acid sequence: CASSVASGQGETQYF.

The rearrangement uses TRBV27 and TRBJ2-7, with D perhaps matching TRBD2 (6 bases). Germline CDR1 and CDR2: MNHEY and SMNVEV (reference sequence). The V end lost 5 bases, the J end lost 0 bases, and 14 bases lay between the germline ends. The CDR3 covers 15 residues. This CDR3 is CASSIGSGISYEQYF. The CDR3 DNA reads as TGTGCCAGCAGTATTGGTAGCGGAATCTCCTACGAGCAGTACTTC.

This clone was picked up one time. This chain links TRBV29-1 with TRBJ2-7; tentatively, D is TRBD1 (5 bases). Germline CDR1 and CDR2: SQVTM and ANQGSEA. Trimming pared 4 bases from V and 1 base from J, leaving 8 bases between. The CDR3 runs 12 residues. CDR3 region: CSVGGPSYEQYF. CDR3 nucleotides: TGCAGCGTTGGGGGCCCTTCCTACGAGCAGTACTTC.

This chain connects TRBV4-3 to TRBJ2-2; D is unresolved. Germline CDR1 is LGHNA and CDR2 is YSLEER. Trimming took off 3 bases at V and 0 bases at J, with 8 bases between the two ends. The CDR3 consists of 15 residues. The CDR3 nucleotides read TGCGCCAGCAGCCAGGAAGGAGCGAACACCGGGGAGCTGTTTTTT. Its protein product is CASSQEGANTGELFF.

V and J are TRBV20-1 and TRBJ2-3, with D tentatively TRBD2 (6 bases). Germline CDR1 reads DFQATT; CDR2 reads SNEGSKA (reference sequence). This CDR3 contains 11 residues. V lost 5 bases, J lost 5 bases, and 8 bases lay in between. The CDR3 here is CSAYSGDTQYF. The CDR3 DNA reads as TGCAGTGCTTATAGCGGAGATACGCAGTATTTT.

The rearrangement joins TRBV11-1 to TRBJ2-7; D is undetermined. The CDR3 has 13 amino acids. Germline V gives CDR1 SGHAT, CDR2 FQDESV (reference sequence). Trimming took 2 bases from V and 3 from J, leaving 8 bases between them. The CDR3 bases are TGTGCCAGCAGCTTAAGAGACTTCTACGAGCAGTACTTC. Amino acid sequence: CASSLRDFYEQYF.

The genes are TRBV29-1 and TRBJ2-1; possibly TRBD2 for D (5 bases). The CDR3 runs 14 residues. Germline V gives CDR1 SQVTM, CDR2 ANQGSEA. V gave up 6 bases and J gave up 8 bases, with 20 bases separating them. As DNA, the CDR3 is TGCAGCGTACCCGGTATCGGGATTTATGATGAGCAGTTCTTC. Its protein product is CSVPGIGIYDEQFF.

This chain links TRBV28 with TRBJ2-2; D is unclear. The V and J ends lost 3 bases and 5 bases respectively, with 10 bases between them. Germline V CDR1 and CDR2: MDHEN, SYDVKM. The CDR3 extends over 14 amino acids. The CDR3 region has the DNA TGTGCCAGCAGTTTGGTCGCGGTAACCGGGGAGCTGTTTTTT. Its translation is CASSLVAVTGELFF.

This rearrangement joins TRBV29-1 to TRBJ1-3; 9 bases are shared with TRBD1. CDR1 is SQVTM and CDR2 is ANQGSEA in the germline V gene. The trim removed 7 bases at V and 0 bases at J, leaving 4 bases unmatched. CDR3 length equals 14 residues. The CDR3 coding sequence is TGCAGCGCTAAACAGGGGGCCTCTGGAAACACCATATATTTT. This gives the protein CSAKQGASGNTIYF.

V gene TRBV29-1 combines with J gene TRBJ2-2; D perhaps matches TRBD2 (5 bases). The germline V and J ends were trimmed by 6 bases and 3 bases, with 11 bases remaining between them. The CDR3 covers 13 residues. Per the germline V gene, CDR1 is SQVTM and CDR2 is ANQGSEA. This CDR3 is CSVTNGDTGELFF. The DNA for the CDR3 is TGCAGCGTGACGAACGGGGACACCGGGGAGCTGTTTTTT.

This rearrangement joins TRBV4-1 to TRBJ2-3; a possible D gene is TRBD2 (5 bases). Germline V gene sequence: CDR1 MGHRA, CDR2 YSYEKL. This CDR3 is built from 18 residues. V was pared by 0 bases and J by 1 base, with 17 bases between. The CDR3, as DNA: TGCGCCAGCAGCCAAGAAACTATGGAGGAGGCCCGCACAGATACGCAGTATTTT. This encodes CASSQETMEEARTDTQYF.

This chain joins TRBV19 and TRBJ2-7; TRBD1 matches 7 bases. The V and J ends lost 4 bases and 3 bases, in that order; junction bases with no gene match: 12. This CDR3 has 16 amino acids. CDR1 is LNHDA, CDR2 SQIVND, per germline (reference sequence). CDR3 nucleotide sequence: TGTGCCAGTAGTAACCTCCGGGACAGCCAATACTACGAGCAGTACTTC. Translating gives CASSNLRDSQYYEQYF.

V usage is TRBV7-2 and J usage is TRBJ2-5; TRBD1 matches at 9 bases. The CDR3 is 14 amino acids. In germline, CDR1 is SGHTA, CDR2 FQGNSA. V was clipped by 5 bases and J by 1 base; unmatched bases: 2. CDR3 sequence (DNA): TGTGCCAGCAGCCAACAGGGGGCCCAAGAGACCCAGTACTTC. Translating gives CASSQQGAQETQYF.

The count of this clone is one. The chain couples TRBV25-1 to TRBJ2-5; D is possibly TRBD1 (8 bases). The germline V gene encodes CDR1 MGHDK and CDR2 SYGVNS. V lost 9 bases, J lost 5 bases, and 13 bases lay in between. The CDR3 is 12 residues long. This CDR3 is CASGQGGETQYF. CDR3 bases: TGTGCCAGTGGACAGGGAGGGGAGACCCAGTACTTC.

V gene TRBV23-1 combines with J gene TRBJ1-2, with D possibly matching TRBD1 (6 bases). TRBV23-1 is designated an ORF whose function remains uncertain. V was clipped by 2 bases and J by 6 bases, with 13 bases between them. This CDR3 spans 14 amino acids. Here the CDR3 reads CASSQLYRANGYTF. CDR3 bases: TGCGCCAGCAGTCAACTTTACAGGGCTAATGGCTACACCTTC.

This clone has more than one count but fewer than ten. CDR3 in amino acids: CASISGGEAGAEAFF. The CDR3 bases are TGTGCCAGCATCTCCGGAGGTGAGGCGGGGGCTGAAGCTTTCTTT. The gene calls are TRBV21-1 and TRBJ1-1. TRBV21-1 represents a pseudogene. CDR3 length equals 15 residues.

The chain is built from TRBV10-2 and TRBJ2-7, with no clear D. From germline, CDR1 is WSHSY and CDR2 SAAADI. The CDR3 has 11 residues. The V end was cut by 10 bases, the J end by 0 bases, with 7 bases between. In DNA, the CDR3 is TGCGCCACCCTCCTCTCCTACGAGCAGTACTTC. This sequence encodes CATLLSYEQYF.